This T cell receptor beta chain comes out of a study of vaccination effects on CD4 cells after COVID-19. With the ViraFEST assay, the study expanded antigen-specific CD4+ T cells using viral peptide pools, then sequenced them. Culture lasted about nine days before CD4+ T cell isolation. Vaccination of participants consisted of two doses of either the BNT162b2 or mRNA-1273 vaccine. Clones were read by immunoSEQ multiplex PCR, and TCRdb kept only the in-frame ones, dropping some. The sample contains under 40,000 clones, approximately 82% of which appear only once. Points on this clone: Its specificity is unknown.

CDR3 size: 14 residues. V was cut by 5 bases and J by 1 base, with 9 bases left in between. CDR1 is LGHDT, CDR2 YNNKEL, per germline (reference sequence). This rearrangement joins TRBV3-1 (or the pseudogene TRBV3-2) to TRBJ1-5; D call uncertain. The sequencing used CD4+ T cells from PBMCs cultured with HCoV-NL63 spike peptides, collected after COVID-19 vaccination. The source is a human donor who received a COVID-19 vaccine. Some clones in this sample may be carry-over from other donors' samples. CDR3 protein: CASSSRASNQPQHF. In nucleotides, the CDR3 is TGTGCCAGCAGCTCGCGGGCCAGCAATCAGCCCCAGCATTTT.